The 5 T cell receptor beta chains presented below share a single source sample, sequenced in a study of blood T cell repertoires in COVID-19. Sequencing used immunoSEQ multiplex PCR; TCRdb keeps in-frame clones, though not all of them. The data contain about 520,000 clones, approximately 85% of them seen just once; the ten biggest clones take up 3% to 3.5%. Sequenced: peripheral blood. The receptors derive from a human donor in a cohort sampled during active COVID-19.

The table lists this clone with a count of one. The chain carries TRBV9 and TRBJ2-7; TRBD2 might be the D (6 bases). V lost 3 bases, J lost 3 bases, and 13 bases lay in between. The germline V gene has CDR1 SGDLS and CDR2 YYNGEE. The CDR3 has 14 amino acids. CDR3 sequence reads: CASSGGLANYEQYF. In DNA form, the CDR3 reads TGTGCCAGCAGCGGAGGGCTAGCGAACTACGAGCAGTACTTC.

The rearrangement links TRBV3-1 (or the pseudogene TRBV3-2) to TRBJ1-5, with a tentative D call TRBD1 (6 bases). There are 15 residues in the CDR3. The germline V gene encodes CDR1 LGHDT and CDR2 YNNKEL (reference sequence). The V end lost 2 bases, the J end lost 6 bases, and 14 bases lay between the germline ends. The DNA of the CDR3 is TGTGCCAGCAGCCAAATGGCGGCAGGGGCTCAGCCCCAGCATTTT. Translated, it gives CASSQMAAGAQPQHF.

The rearrangement links TRBV9 to TRBJ2-5; tentative D call: TRBD2 (5 bases). CDR1 and CDR2 (germline): SGDLS, YYNGEE. The CDR3 consists of 14 residues. V lost 4 bases and J lost 1, with 11 bases in between. CDR3 sequence: CASSLSGIQETQYF. CDR3 coding DNA: TGTGCCAGCAGCCTCAGCGGAATCCAAGAGACCCAGTACTTC.

This clone was counted between two and nine times. The rearrangement links TRBV10-3 to TRBJ2-5; 8 bases align to TRBD2. V lost 9 bases, J lost 5 bases, and 8 bases stayed unmatched. Germline V gene lookup returns CDR1 ENHRY and CDR2 SYGVKD. This CDR3 is built from 13 residues. The CDR3 reads CAIKREMGETQYF. CDR3 nucleotides: TGTGCCATAAAGCGGGAGATGGGGGAGACCCAGTACTTC.

V is TRBV30 and J is TRBJ2-5; perhaps TRBD1 as D (5 bases). The CDR3 sequence is 14 residues long. The germline V gene encodes CDR1 GTSNPN and CDR2 SVGIG (reference sequence). V lost 2 bases and J 4 bases, leaving 14 bases between the germline ends. The CDR3 DNA sequence: TGTGCCTGGAGTTCGGGTCTTCAGGGAGAGACCCAGTACTTC. This gives the protein CAWSSGLQGETQYF. The full variable domain, completed using reference TRBV30 and TRBJ2-5, is SQTIHQWPATLVQPVGSPLSLECTVEGTSNPNLYWYRQAAGRGLQLLFYSVGIGQISSEVPQNLSASRPQDRQFILSSKKLLLSDSGFYLCAWSSGLQGETQYFGPGTRLLVL.